Sequencing of this T cell receptor beta chain was carried out in a study of T cells in Graves' hyperthyroidism and ophthalmopathy. On the study more broadly: Peripheral blood draws took place at initial diagnosis, ahead of any treatment.

Whole-study findings and limits: Ophthalmopathy cases were set apart from stable hyperthyroidism by a 13 V-J model.

Amplified TCR beta CDR3 regions came from RNA transcripts. The HTBI primer set drove a first-round RT-PCR of the TCR CDR3. One entry per CDR3 protein results from TCRdb running MiXCR on the multiplex PCR reads. The sample contains around 300,000 distinct CDR3 sequences, less than 20% of which appear only once. In its sample, this clonotype was seen a few times. The antigen is unknown. This CDR3 is built from 14 residues. Germline lookup yields CDR1 SGHTA and CDR2 FQGNSA. Unmatched junction bases numbered 9, after V lost 9 bases and J lost 8 bases. A patient was excluded if there was uncontrolled infection, other autoimmune disease, pregnancy or lactation. Diagnosis relied on clinical symptoms, serum thyroxine and TRAb, thyroid ultrasound and orbital computed tomography.

The sequence came from a man aged 50 or older with Graves' ophthalmopathy. The V call is TRBV7-2, the J call TRBJ2-3, with 12 bases matching TRBD2. Sequencing was performed on blood. The CDR3 here is CASPWTSGMGTQYF. The CDR3 DNA follows: TGTGCCAGTCCCTGGACTAGCGGGATGGGTACGCAGTATTTT.